This TCR beta chain was documented in a study of blood T cell repertoires in COVID-19 (dated by TCRdb to 2020 to 2021). For context, the study as a whole: Collaborator samples came from the United States, Italy and Spain and covered acute and convalescent phases of COVID-19. The samples were drawn from the first 160 participants of the ongoing ImmuneRACE study and from 950 to 1,500 subjects provided by 6 global collaborators. A de-identified subject ID, COVID-19 status, age in years and sex were almost always included in the sample metadata. The repertoires were released in a freely available public database meant as a resource for research on the immune response to SARS-CoV-2. The prospective study material was composed of cDNA or gDNA derived from T cells, B-cell-depleted T cells, or PBMCs. Deeply sampled blood TCRbeta repertoires from subjects exposed to, actively infected with, or recovered from COVID-19 were included in the dataset. Where available, HLA class I and class II types were obtained from metadata supplied by the sample provider rather than from assay-based typing.

Concerning this clone: Its antigen is not yet known. No qualities accompany the bases; no much larger clone lies one base away.

Whole blood was collected in K2EDTA tubes by collaborating institutions according to the institutions' own protocols. For TCRbeta analysis, collaborators shipped samples in one of three forms: frozen whole blood, isolated PBMCs, or DNA extracted from either of those sample types. Overall study results and their limits: The amount of clinical and demographic metadata varied by source and participant and was provided uncurated.

TCRbeta CDR3 regions were amplified from genomic DNA using the immunoSEQ Assay, a bias-controlled multiplex PCR. The source study handled its data this way. Within the assay, amplification of reference gene primers was used to estimate how many nucleated cells each sample contained. Sequence reads were collapsed and filtered to measure the absolute abundance of every unique TCRbeta CDR3 rearrangement. For each sample, productive Simpson clonality was calculated as the square root of Simpson's diversity index across productive rearrangements. TCRdb mirrors the immuneACCESS table, restricted to in-frame sequences. Some clones are absent from its copies; in checked studies, under half trace to an unresolved V gene, and the reason for the others is unknown. That table supplies the V and J calls and clone size; D and trimming were determined from the DNA. This sample lists about 200,000 clones; 70% to 90% were detected once. The ten largest make up under 6.5% of the sample.

This clonotype originated in a man in his forties or fifties with active or convalescent COVID-19. Sequenced: peripheral blood.

The nucleotide sequence is TGCGCCAGCAGCTTGGAGGAGACTCCTAACTATGGCTACACCTTC. Translated, this is CASSLEETPNYGYTF. The chain is assembled from TRBV5-1 and TRBJ1-2, with the D gene not clear enough to name. The germline V gene sets CDR1 to SGHRS and CDR2 to YFSETQ. The V end loses 0 bases and the J end loses 0 bases, and a stretch of 9 bases separates them. Including cysteine and phenylalanine, the CDR3 has 15 amino acids. Solely the CDR3 DNA is kept, with 45 bases framed from the first base.